The T cell receptor (beta chain) under discussion was sequenced for a study of blood T cell repertoires in COVID-19. Study as a whole: Whether acute or convalescent, the COVID-19 samples came from the United States, Italy and Spain. T cells, B-cell-depleted T cells, or PBMCs provided the cDNA or gDNA that served as material.

The authors' processing: The authors estimated nucleated cell counts from reference gene primer amplification. Profiling relied on immunoSEQ multiplex PCR, and the TCRdb table lists in-frame clones only, not all of them. V, J and clone size derive from that table, while D and trimming were established from the DNA sequence. This sample has fewer than 350,000 clones, with approximately 87% found just once. V shed 5 bases, J shed 0 bases, and the junction held 7 bases outside the gene matches. The CDR3 is made up of 16 amino acids. Germline CDR1 SNHLY, CDR2 FYNNEI. Enrollment of patients from Seattle took place during active infection, with longitudinal follow-up.

The chain joins TRBV2 to TRBJ2-3; 8 positions match TRBD2. The sequence came from a woman in her twenties or thirties with COVID-19, enrolled during active disease. The sequenced material came from peripheral blood. DNA for the CDR3: TGTGCCAGCAGTCGCTTAGCGGGGAAGAGCACAGATACGCAGTATTTT. Its protein is CASSRLAGKSTDTQYF.